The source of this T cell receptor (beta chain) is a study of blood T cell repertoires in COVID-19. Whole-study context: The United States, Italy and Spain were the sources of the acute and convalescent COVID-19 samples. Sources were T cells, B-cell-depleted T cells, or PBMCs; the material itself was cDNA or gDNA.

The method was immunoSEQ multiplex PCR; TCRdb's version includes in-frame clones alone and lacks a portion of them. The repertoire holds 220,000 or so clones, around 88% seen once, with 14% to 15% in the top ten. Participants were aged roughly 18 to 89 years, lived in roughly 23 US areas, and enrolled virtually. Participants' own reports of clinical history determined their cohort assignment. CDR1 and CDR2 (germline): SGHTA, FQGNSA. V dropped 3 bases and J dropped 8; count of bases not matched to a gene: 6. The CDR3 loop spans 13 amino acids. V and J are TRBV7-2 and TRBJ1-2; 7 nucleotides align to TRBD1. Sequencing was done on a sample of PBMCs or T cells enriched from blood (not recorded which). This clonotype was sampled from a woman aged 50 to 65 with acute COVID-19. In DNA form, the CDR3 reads TGTGCCAGCAGCTTCGACAGGGAGGACGGCTACACCTTC. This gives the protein CASSFDREDGYTF.